The rows below give T cell receptor beta chains drawn from one sample of a study of tumor and adjacent non-tumor tissue in lung cancer. TCRdb re-derived calls from the multiplex PCR reads in MiXCR, one entry per CDR3 protein. The data hold 60,000 to 70,000 distinct CDR3 sequences, with 76% observed a single time. Sequencing was carried out using distant non-tumor lung tissue. The receptors here all came from a man aged 60 to 69 with non-small cell lung cancer. The CDR3 runs from the conserved cysteine through the conserved F or W. The order of the fields is V gene, D gene, clone size, J gene, CDR3 DNA, CDR3 protein. D genes are given only for firm matches. Where a row states a size, it is once, few, many or the class of an expanded clone; other rows omit it.

v_call: TRBV24-1; d_call: -; clone_size: many; j_call: TRBJ2-7; cdr3_nt: TGTGCCACCAGTGGTGGCGGATCCCCCTACGAGCAGTACTTC; cdr3_aa: CATSGGGSPYEQYF
v_call: TRBV6-1; d_call: TRBD2; clone_size: few; j_call: TRBJ2-1; cdr3_nt: TGTGCCAGCAATCCCCAGCGGGGGGTTAATGAGCACTTCTTC; cdr3_aa: CASNPQRGVNEHFF
v_call: TRBV7-9; d_call: TRBD2; clone_size: medium-sized; j_call: TRBJ2-3; cdr3_nt: TGTGCCAGCAACCCAACGTCAGGGAGGGCAGATACGCAGTATTTT; cdr3_aa: CASNPTSGRADTQYF
v_call: TRBV28; d_call: -; clone_size: -; j_call: TRBJ2-7; cdr3_nt: TGTGCCAGCAGTTTATCCAGGGTTGAGGAGCAGTACTTC; cdr3_aa: CASSLSRVEEQYF
v_call: TRBV19; d_call: -; clone_size: many; j_call: TRBJ2-1; cdr3_nt: TGTCCTACAAGGGGGAGGCCCTACAATGAGCAGTTCTTC; cdr3_aa: CPTRGRPYNEQFF
v_call: TRBV28; d_call: TRBD2; clone_size: -; j_call: TRBJ2-3; cdr3_nt: TGTGCTACCGTACTAGCGGCCCCCAACGGGGATAAGCAGTATTTT; cdr3_aa: CATVLAAPNGDKQYF
v_call: TRBV5-6; d_call: -; clone_size: -; j_call: TRBJ2-1; cdr3_nt: TGTACCAGCAGCTTCGATACCTCTGGGTTCAATGAGCAGTTCTTC; cdr3_aa: CTSSFDTSGFNEQFF
v_call: TRBV11-1; d_call: -; clone_size: once; j_call: TRBJ2-5; cdr3_nt: TGTACCAGCAGAAAAGTCACGTACCAAGAGACCCAGTACTTC; cdr3_aa: CTSRKVTYQETQYF
v_call: TRBV6-5; d_call: -; clone_size: -; j_call: TRBJ1-1; cdr3_nt: TGTGCCAGCAGTTATGGCGGTCAGGTGTCCACTGAAGTTTCCTTT; cdr3_aa: CASSYGGQVSTEVSF
v_call: TRBV10-1; d_call: TRBD1; clone_size: -; j_call: TRBJ2-7; cdr3_nt: TGCGCTAGCTGTGATACAGGACAGGGCTTCTACGAGCAGTACTTC; cdr3_aa: CASCDTGQGFYEQYF
v_call: TRBV5-1; d_call: TRBD1; clone_size: many; j_call: TRBJ2-7; cdr3_nt: TGCGCCAGCAGCCCAATCGGGACAGTCTCCTACGAGCAGTACTTC; cdr3_aa: CASSPIGTVSYEQYF
v_call: TRBV3-1; d_call: -; clone_size: few; j_call: TRBJ1-1; cdr3_nt: TGTGCCAGCAGCCAAGAAGACGCCCCGGCGGGTTTCTTT; cdr3_aa: CASSQEDAPAGFF
v_call: TRBV10-2; d_call: TRBD1; clone_size: many; j_call: TRBJ2-4; cdr3_nt: TGCGCCAGCACGACAGGGGACAAAAACATTCAGTACTTC; cdr3_aa: CASTTGDKNIQYF
v_call: TRBV5-1; d_call: -; clone_size: many; j_call: TRBJ2-6; cdr3_nt: TGCGCCAGCAGCTTGGCTCCATCTGGGGCCAACGTCCTGACTTTC; cdr3_aa: CASSLAPSGANVLTF
v_call: TRBV29-1; d_call: TRBD1; clone_size: many; j_call: TRBJ2-1; cdr3_nt: TGCAGCGTTCAGGGACAGGGGGCGGCCCGCGAGCAGTTCTTC; cdr3_aa: CSVQGQGAAREQFF
v_call: TRBV5-1; d_call: -; clone_size: -; j_call: TRBJ1-2; cdr3_nt: TGCGCCAGCAGCGCAACTACGGGACATTACTATGGCTACACCTTC; cdr3_aa: CASSATTGHYYGYTF
v_call: TRBV29-1; d_call: -; clone_size: -; j_call: TRBJ1-2; cdr3_nt: TGTAGCGCCCTAGTGATCCTCTATGGCTACACCTTC; cdr3_aa: CSALVILYGYTF
v_call: TRBV6-5; d_call: TRBD2; clone_size: -; j_call: TRBJ2-7; cdr3_nt: TGTGCCAGCAGTTACTCGAGGCGGGAGACGGACGAACAGTACTTT; cdr3_aa: CASSYSRRETDEQYF
v_call: TRBV10-3; d_call: -; clone_size: once; j_call: TRBJ1-6; cdr3_nt: TGTGTCGCAAAAAGCGCGGGACCTGACCATTCACCCCTCCACTTT; cdr3_aa: CVAKSAGPDHSPLHF
v_call: TRBV4-1; d_call: -; clone_size: few; j_call: TRBJ1-1; cdr3_nt: TGCGCCTGCAGCCAGATTAAGATGAGCACTGAAGCTTTCTTT; cdr3_aa: CACSQIKMSTEAFF
v_call: TRBV7-3; d_call: -; clone_size: many; j_call: TRBJ2-2; cdr3_nt: TGTGCCAGCAGTACCGAGACTCGGAACACCGGGGAGCTGTTTTTT; cdr3_aa: CASSTETRNTGELFF
v_call: TRBV5-4; d_call: -; clone_size: few; j_call: TRBJ2-7; cdr3_nt: TGTGCCAGCAGCTTGTGGGGACGAGGGGACTCCTACGAGCAGTACTTC; cdr3_aa: CASSLWGRGDSYEQYF
v_call: TRBV6-5; d_call: -; clone_size: -; j_call: TRBJ1-5; cdr3_nt: TGTGCCGGGAGTTACTCCGCAGTGACCCGAGACCAGCCCCAGCATTTT; cdr3_aa: CAGSYSAVTRDQPQHF
v_call: TRBV4-2; d_call: TRBD2; clone_size: -; j_call: TRBJ2-7; cdr3_nt: TGTGCCAGCAACCAAGAAGGGAGGGTCTACGACCAGTACTTC; cdr3_aa: CASNQEGRVYDQYF
v_call: TRBV29-1; d_call: -; clone_size: -; j_call: TRBJ2-2; cdr3_nt: TGCAGCGCGGAGAGGGATAACACCGGGGAGCTGCTTTTT; cdr3_aa: CSAERDNTGELLF
v_call: TRBV28; d_call: -; clone_size: -; j_call: TRBJ2-3; cdr3_nt: TGTGCCAGCAGTTTATGGGGGAGAGGGCATACACAGTATTTT; cdr3_aa: CASSLWGRGHTQYF
v_call: TRBV14; d_call: TRBD2; clone_size: -; j_call: TRBJ2-7; cdr3_nt: TGTGCCAGCAGCCATATTTTCCTAGCGGAACCTAAGTATTCCTACGAGCAGTACTTC; cdr3_aa: CASSHIFLAEPKYSYEQYF
v_call: TRBV11-2; d_call: TRBD2; clone_size: -; j_call: TRBJ2-1; cdr3_nt: TGTGCCAACAGCCGGCGGGGGGCAAGCGGGTCCTCCTACAATGAGCAGTTCTTC; cdr3_aa: CANSRRGASGSSYNEQFF
v_call: TRBV5-5; d_call: -; clone_size: -; j_call: TRBJ2-3; cdr3_nt: TGTGCCAGCAGCCGCTGGGGAGAGCGGACAGATACACAGTATTTT; cdr3_aa: CASSRWGERTDTQYF
v_call: TRBV11-1; d_call: -; clone_size: -; j_call: TRBJ2-1; cdr3_nt: TGTGCCAGCAGCTTCGACACCTGTAGTAGCAATGAGCAGTTTTTC; cdr3_aa: CASSFDTCSSNEQFF
v_call: TRBV10-3; d_call: TRBD1; clone_size: -; j_call: TRBJ2-7; cdr3_nt: TGTACCATTAGTGACGGGACAGGGTCTAAGGAGCAGTACTTC; cdr3_aa: CTISDGTGSKEQYF
v_call: TRBV6-5; d_call: -; clone_size: -; j_call: TRBJ1-1; cdr3_nt: TGTGCCAGCAGTACCGCCCAGGGGAGGGCTGAGGCTTTCTTT; cdr3_aa: CASSTAQGRAEAFF
v_call: TRBV12-3/TRBV12-4; d_call: TRBD2; clone_size: many; j_call: TRBJ2-2; cdr3_nt: TGTGCCAGCACCCTAGCGGGAGGCACCGGGGAGCTGTTTTTT; cdr3_aa: CASTLAGGTGELFF
v_call: TRBV7-8; d_call: -; clone_size: once; j_call: TRBJ1-1; cdr3_nt: TGTGCCAACAGCTCGGCAGGTGAAGCTTTCTTT; cdr3_aa: CANSSAGEAFF
v_call: TRBV4-1; d_call: -; clone_size: once; j_call: TRBJ2-3; cdr3_nt: TGTGTCAGCAGCCAAAAGATGCCCGCAGATACGCAGTATTTT; cdr3_aa: CVSSQKMPADTQYF
v_call: TRBV4-1; d_call: -; clone_size: -; j_call: TRBJ1-6; cdr3_nt: TGTGCCAGCAGCCAAGGGCAGGACTTGGTTTCACTCCTCCACTTT; cdr3_aa: CASSQGQDLVSLLHF
v_call: TRBV29-1; d_call: -; clone_size: -; j_call: TRBJ2-7; cdr3_nt: TGCAGCGTTGCGTACTGTGGGGACGAGCAGTACTTC; cdr3_aa: CSVAYCGDEQYF
v_call: TRBV29-1; d_call: -; clone_size: -; j_call: TRBJ2-2; cdr3_nt: TGCAGCGTGCCCGACAGTCTGACCGGGGAGCTCTTTTTT; cdr3_aa: CSVPDSLTGELFF
v_call: TRBV5-1; d_call: -; clone_size: many; j_call: TRBJ1-1; cdr3_nt: TGCGCCAGCATGCTGGGGGCGGAGAGGACTGAAGCTTTCTTT; cdr3_aa: CASMLGAERTEAFF
v_call: TRBV6-1; d_call: -; clone_size: -; j_call: TRBJ2-2; cdr3_nt: TGTGCCAGCAGTGAACCAACATCGAACACCGTGGAGCTGTTTTTT; cdr3_aa: CASSEPTSNTVELFF
v_call: TRBV6-5; d_call: TRBD2; clone_size: -; j_call: TRBJ2-7; cdr3_nt: TGTGCCAGCACCGGACTAGCGGGAGAGTCGGGGTTTGCCTACGAGTGGTACTTC; cdr3_aa: CASTGLAGESGFAYEWYF
v_call: TRBV12-3/TRBV12-4; d_call: TRBD2; clone_size: -; j_call: TRBJ2-5; cdr3_nt: TGTGCCAGCAATCGGCGGGGGGGTGGAGAGACCCAGTACTTC; cdr3_aa: CASNRRGGGETQYF
v_call: TRBV4-2; d_call: -; clone_size: -; j_call: TRBJ2-7; cdr3_nt: TGTGCCAGCAGCCAAGAAGGTGAAGGTGGCGGTGACGAGCAGTACTTC; cdr3_aa: CASSQEGEGGGDEQYF
v_call: TRBV14; d_call: -; clone_size: -; j_call: TRBJ2-1; cdr3_nt: TGTGCCAGCAACCACGGATTAGCTTGGTACAATGAGCAGTTCTTC; cdr3_aa: CASNHGLAWYNEQFF
v_call: TRBV11-3; d_call: -; clone_size: -; j_call: TRBJ2-1; cdr3_nt: TGTGCCAGCAGCCCCAACCAACTAGCTTGGTTAGGTGAGCAGTTCTTC; cdr3_aa: CASSPNQLAWLGEQFF
v_call: TRBV6-2/TRBV6-3; d_call: TRBD1; clone_size: once; j_call: TRBJ2-3; cdr3_nt: TGTGCCGGCAGTTATAAGGGAGTCCGGGACAGCCCAGATACGCAATATTTT; cdr3_aa: CAGSYKGVRDSPDTQYF
v_call: TRBV7-9; d_call: -; clone_size: many; j_call: TRBJ2-2; cdr3_nt: TGTGCCAGCAGCTTACCTACTCTAACCGGGGAGCTGTTTTTT; cdr3_aa: CASSLPTLTGELFF